The rows below give T cell receptor beta chains drawn from one sample of a study of cytomegalovirus exposure and HLA in healthy donors. This table comes from immunoSEQ multiplex PCR, and its TCRdb copy is limited to in-frame clones, with some not included. The sample lists about 120,000 clones, 60% to 85% occurring once. Material for sequencing was PBMCs. Receptor source: a woman in her twenties or thirties in good health and CMV-seropositive. CDR3s include the opening cysteine and the closing phenylalanine or tryptophan. D genes are given only for firm matches. Where a row states a size, it is once, few, many or the class of an expanded clone; other rows omit it.

abundance: .
v_gene: TRBV2
j_gene: TRBJ2-2
d_gene: TRBD2
CDR3nt: TGTGCCAGCAGTGAATCTAGCGGGGGGCCCTACACCGGGGAGCTGTTTTTT
CDR3aa: CASSESSGGPYTGELFF

abundance: .
v_gene: TRBV6-5
j_gene: TRBJ1-1
d_gene: .
CDR3nt: TGTGCCAGCAGTTACTCGATGCGTTCTTTCTTT
CDR3aa: CASSYSMRSFF

abundance: .
v_gene: TRBV5-5
j_gene: TRBJ2-7
d_gene: .
CDR3nt: TGTGCCAGCAGCTTCCCCTACAGGGTCGAGCAGTACTTC
CDR3aa: CASSFPYRVEQYF

abundance: .
v_gene: TRBV27
j_gene: TRBJ2-7
d_gene: TRBD1
CDR3nt: TGTGCCAGCAGCCCCCGACAGGGCTCCTACGAGCAGTACTTC
CDR3aa: CASSPRQGSYEQYF

abundance: .
v_gene: TRBV7-2
j_gene: TRBJ2-5
d_gene: .
CDR3nt: TGTGCCAGCAGCTTATACGGGGACTCGTGGGAGACCCAGTACTTC
CDR3aa: CASSLYGDSWETQYF

abundance: .
v_gene: TRBV15
j_gene: TRBJ1-5
d_gene: .
CDR3nt: TGTGCCACCAGCGTAGAGGGAAGACAGCCCCAGCATTTT
CDR3aa: CATSVEGRQPQHF

abundance: .
v_gene: TRBV5-1
j_gene: TRBJ2-1
d_gene: TRBD1
CDR3nt: TGCGCCAGCAGCTTAAGGGTGGGACAGGGGGCAAGGGAGCAGTTCTTC
CDR3aa: CASSLRVGQGAREQFF

abundance: .
v_gene: TRBV10-3
j_gene: TRBJ2-1
d_gene: TRBD1
CDR3nt: TGTGCCATCAGTGAGTCGGGGACAGGGGGCCGCTCCTACAATGAGCAGTTCTTC
CDR3aa: CAISESGTGGRSYNEQFF

abundance: .
v_gene: TRBV2
j_gene: TRBJ2-5
d_gene: .
CDR3nt: TGTGCCAGCAGTGAATATGGGAGAGAGACCCAGTACTTC
CDR3aa: CASSEYGRETQYF

abundance: few
v_gene: TRBV7-7
j_gene: TRBJ2-7
d_gene: TRBD1
CDR3nt: TGTGCCAGCAGCTCGCGATCGAAGGGGGCTCGGGGCGAGCAGTACTTC
CDR3aa: CASSSRSKGARGEQYF

abundance: few
v_gene: TRBV9
j_gene: TRBJ2-5
d_gene: .
CDR3nt: TGTGCCAGCAGCGCCGGGCAGGGCCAAGAGACCCAGTACTTC
CDR3aa: CASSAGQGQETQYF

abundance: few
v_gene: TRBV5-4
j_gene: TRBJ1-2
d_gene: .
CDR3nt: TGTGCCAGCAGCAACAGGGATTCTAACTATGGCTACACCTTC
CDR3aa: CASSNRDSNYGYTF

abundance: .
v_gene: TRBV2
j_gene: TRBJ2-5
d_gene: TRBD2
CDR3nt: TGTGCCAGCAGGGAGCGGGGGGTGACCCAGTACTTC
CDR3aa: CASRERGVTQYF

abundance: few
v_gene: TRBV7-2
j_gene: TRBJ1-5
d_gene: .
CDR3nt: TGTGCCAGCAGTCGCGACACCGGTTATTATCAGCCCCAGCATTTT
CDR3aa: CASSRDTGYYQPQHF

abundance: .
v_gene: TRBV14
j_gene: TRBJ2-5
d_gene: .
CDR3nt: TGTGCCAGCAGCCAAGGGGGCTGGGTCGGCGAGACCCAGTACTTC
CDR3aa: CASSQGGWVGETQYF

abundance: .
v_gene: TRBV9
j_gene: TRBJ2-1
d_gene: .
CDR3nt: TGTGCCAGCAGCCCTCCTTTGCAGGCCAACAATGAGCAGTTCTTC
CDR3aa: CASSPPLQANNEQFF

abundance: .
v_gene: TRBV11-2
j_gene: TRBJ2-5
d_gene: .
CDR3nt: TGTGCCAGCAGCTGGAGGGCAGCCCAAGAGACCCAGTACTTC
CDR3aa: CASSWRAAQETQYF

abundance: .
v_gene: TRBV4-2
j_gene: TRBJ1-4
d_gene: .
CDR3nt: TGTGCCAGCAGCCAAGAACAGGGTAGAGAAAAACTGTTTTTT
CDR3aa: CASSQEQGREKLFF

abundance: .
v_gene: TRBV5-4
j_gene: TRBJ2-3
d_gene: TRBD2
CDR3nt: TGTGCCAGCAGCCGAAGACTAGCTGTAAGCACAGATACGCAGTATTTT
CDR3aa: CASSRRLAVSTDTQYF

abundance: .
v_gene: TRBV2
j_gene: TRBJ2-1
d_gene: .
CDR3nt: TGTGCCAGCAGGGACAGTAATGAGCAGTTCTTC
CDR3aa: CASRDSNEQFF

abundance: once
v_gene: TRBV28
j_gene: TRBJ2-2
d_gene: .
CDR3nt: TGTGCCAGCAGTTTCCAGGCGAACACCGGGGAGCTGTTTTTT
CDR3aa: CASSFQANTGELFF